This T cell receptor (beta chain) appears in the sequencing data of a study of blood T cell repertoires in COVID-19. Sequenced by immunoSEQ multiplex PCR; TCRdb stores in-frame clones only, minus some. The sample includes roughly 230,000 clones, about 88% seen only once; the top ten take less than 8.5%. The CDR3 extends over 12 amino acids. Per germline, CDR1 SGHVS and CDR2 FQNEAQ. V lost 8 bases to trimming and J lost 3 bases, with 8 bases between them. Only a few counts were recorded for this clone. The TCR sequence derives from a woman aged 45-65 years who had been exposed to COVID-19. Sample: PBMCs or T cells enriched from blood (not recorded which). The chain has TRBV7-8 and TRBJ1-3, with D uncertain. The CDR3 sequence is CASGNRGNTIYF. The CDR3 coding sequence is TGTGCCAGCGGCAACCGTGGAAACACCATATATTTT.